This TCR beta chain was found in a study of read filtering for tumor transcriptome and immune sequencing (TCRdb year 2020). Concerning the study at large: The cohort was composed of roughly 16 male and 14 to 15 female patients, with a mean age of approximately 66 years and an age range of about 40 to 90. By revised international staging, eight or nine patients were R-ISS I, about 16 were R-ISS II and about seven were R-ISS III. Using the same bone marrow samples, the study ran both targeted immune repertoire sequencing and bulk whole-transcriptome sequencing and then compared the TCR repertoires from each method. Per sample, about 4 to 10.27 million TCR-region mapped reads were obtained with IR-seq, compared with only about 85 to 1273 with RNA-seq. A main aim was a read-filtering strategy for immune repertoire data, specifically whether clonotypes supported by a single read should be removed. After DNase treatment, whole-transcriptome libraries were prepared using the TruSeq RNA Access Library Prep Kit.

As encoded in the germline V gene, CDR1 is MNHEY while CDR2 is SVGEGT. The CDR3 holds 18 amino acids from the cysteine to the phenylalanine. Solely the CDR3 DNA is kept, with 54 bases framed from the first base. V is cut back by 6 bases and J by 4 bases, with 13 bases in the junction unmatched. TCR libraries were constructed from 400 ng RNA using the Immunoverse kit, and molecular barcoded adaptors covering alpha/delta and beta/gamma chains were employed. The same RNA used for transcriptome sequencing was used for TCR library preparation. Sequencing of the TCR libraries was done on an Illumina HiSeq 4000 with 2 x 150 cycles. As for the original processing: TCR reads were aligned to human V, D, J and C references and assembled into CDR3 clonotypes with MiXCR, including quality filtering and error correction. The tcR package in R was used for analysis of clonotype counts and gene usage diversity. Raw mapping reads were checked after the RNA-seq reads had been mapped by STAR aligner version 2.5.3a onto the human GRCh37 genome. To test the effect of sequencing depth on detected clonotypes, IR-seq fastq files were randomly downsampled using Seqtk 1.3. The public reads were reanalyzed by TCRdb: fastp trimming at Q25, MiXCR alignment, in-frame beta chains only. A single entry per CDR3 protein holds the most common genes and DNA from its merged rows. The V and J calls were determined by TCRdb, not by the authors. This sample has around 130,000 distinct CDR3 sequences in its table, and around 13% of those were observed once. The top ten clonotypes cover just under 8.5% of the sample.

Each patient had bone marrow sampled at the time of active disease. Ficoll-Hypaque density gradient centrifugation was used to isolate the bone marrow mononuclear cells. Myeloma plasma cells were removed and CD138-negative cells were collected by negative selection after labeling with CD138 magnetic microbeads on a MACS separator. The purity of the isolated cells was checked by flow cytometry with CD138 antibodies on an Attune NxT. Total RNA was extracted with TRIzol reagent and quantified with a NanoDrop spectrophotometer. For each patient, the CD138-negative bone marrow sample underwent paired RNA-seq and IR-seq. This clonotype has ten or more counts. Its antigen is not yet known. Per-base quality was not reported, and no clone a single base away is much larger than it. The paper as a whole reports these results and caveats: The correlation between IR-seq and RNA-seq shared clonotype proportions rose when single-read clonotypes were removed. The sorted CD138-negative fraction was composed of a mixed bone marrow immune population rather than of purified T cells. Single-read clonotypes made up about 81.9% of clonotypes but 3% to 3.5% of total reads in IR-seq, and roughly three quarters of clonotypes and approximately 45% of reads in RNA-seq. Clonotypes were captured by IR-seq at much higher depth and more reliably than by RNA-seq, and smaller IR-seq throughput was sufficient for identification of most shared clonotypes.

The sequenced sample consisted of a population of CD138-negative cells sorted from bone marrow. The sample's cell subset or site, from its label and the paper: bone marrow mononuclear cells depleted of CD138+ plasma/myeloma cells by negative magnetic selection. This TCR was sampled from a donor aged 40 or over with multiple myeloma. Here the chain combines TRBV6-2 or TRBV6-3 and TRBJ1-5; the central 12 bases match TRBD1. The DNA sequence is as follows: TGTGCCAGCAGAACCGGGACAGGGGGCTTATACTGGAATCAGCCCCAGCATTTT. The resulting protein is CASRTGTGGLYWNQPQHF.